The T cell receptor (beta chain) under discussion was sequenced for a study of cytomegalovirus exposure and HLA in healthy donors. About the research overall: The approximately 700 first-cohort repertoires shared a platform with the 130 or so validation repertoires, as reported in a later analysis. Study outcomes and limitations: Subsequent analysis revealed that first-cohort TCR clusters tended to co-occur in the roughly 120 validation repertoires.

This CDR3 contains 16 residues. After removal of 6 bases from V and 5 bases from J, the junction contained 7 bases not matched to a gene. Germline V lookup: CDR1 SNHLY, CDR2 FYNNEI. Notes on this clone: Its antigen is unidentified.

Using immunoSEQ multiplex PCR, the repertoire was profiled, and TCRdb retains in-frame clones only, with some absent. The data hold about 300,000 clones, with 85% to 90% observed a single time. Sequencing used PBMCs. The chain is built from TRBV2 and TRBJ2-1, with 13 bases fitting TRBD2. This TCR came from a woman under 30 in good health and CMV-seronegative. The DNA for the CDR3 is TGTGCCAGCAGCGCTGGACTAGCGGGAGAAGACAATGAGCAGTTCTTC. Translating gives CASSAGLAGEDNEQFF.